This TCR beta chain was sequenced during a study of tissue T cells after allogeneic stem cell transplantation. This clone is judged medium-sized. Gene and germline names: mouse. The CDR3 goes on 1 residue after the read ends, and that part is filled in from the germline J gene. The CDR3 is 14 residues long. The V end was cut by 5 bases, the J end by 3 bases, with 11 bases between. CDR1 is SNHLY and CDR2 is FYNGKV in the germline V gene (reference sequence). Sequenced by immunoSEQ multiplex PCR; TCRdb stores in-frame clones only, minus some. This table has 5,500 to 8,500 clones, around 50% appearing once. Time point in this sample: mouse harvest day 7 after allogeneic transplant. Each mouse received 10^7 T-cell-depleted marrow cells plus 10^6 splenic CD5+ T cells by tail vein. Mice had MHC-mismatched B6 into BALB/c GVHD, sampled day 7 or 14.

This TCR came from a female BALB/c mouse given C57BL/6 T cells with graft-versus-host disease after an allogeneic hematopoietic cell transplant. The sequenced sample consisted of gut tissue. The rearrangement uses TRBV3 and TRBJ1-5; the D gene is possibly TRBD1 (5 bases). The CDR3 loop is CASSPRDFNQAPLF. Incomplete CDR3 DNA: TGTGCCAGCAGCCCCCGGGACTTCAACCAGGCTCCGCTT.